This TCR beta chain derives from a study of shared clonotypes between healthy human individuals (dated by TCRdb to about 2020). At the level of the whole study: A couple of women and a few men aged 18 to 49 years were included in the cohort. Between about 0.8 and 9.5 billion PBMCs per donor were obtained by leukapheresis. Different laboratories and diverse techniques were used to prepare libraries and sequence TCR repertoires, to increase sequencing depth and limit assay-specific biases. The study deeply sequenced blood TCR repertoires of five healthy adults to estimate repertoire size and the extent of clonotype sharing between individuals. Per donor, three plates each were used for CD4 naive and CD4 memory, two for CD8 naive, and one for CD8 memory. Findings and caveats that apply to the study as a whole: Pairwise subsampling indicated that sequencing depth was expected to affect the degree of clonotype sharing among donors. Naive subsets generally had larger estimated clonotype richness than memory subsets. The genetic and exposure-history diversity represented was limited by the small number of donors. About 5% of naive CD4, 3.5% of naive CD8, about 2.5% of memory CD4, and about 0.4% of memory CD8 clonotypes were shared across a few donors. Higher generation probabilities were observed for clonotypes shared by all four sorted-subset donors than for non-shared clonotypes. Sampling was limited to blood, and TCR repertoires in tissue likely differ from TCR repertoires in blood. Rarefaction of sorted-subset datasets indicated incomplete sequencing despite the large sequencing depth.

The donors were healthy, HIV-negative adults who had no recently reported acute infections or vaccinations. Only Caucasian adults living in Nashville, Tennessee, USA were represented among the donors. CD4+ T cells were enriched by magnetic negative selection; naive cells were then positively selected on CD45RA, and the negative fraction formed the memory subset. Blood was collected by leukapheresis, and PBMCs were isolated by Ficoll-Histopaque density gradient centrifugation and then cryopreserved in liquid nitrogen vapor phase. Analytical flow cytometry was used to check the purity and quantity of every magnetically sorted T cell population. Genomic DNA was isolated from each sorted fraction and quantified by UV absorbance on a Nanodrop 2000c. The cysteine opens and the phenylalanine closes a CDR3 of 13 amino acids. Only CDR3 DNA remains: 39 bases, in frame from the first base. V sheds 3 bases and J sheds 5 bases, leaving 10 bases between their ends. Sequences ENHRY (CDR1) and SYGVKD (CDR2) are obtained from the germline V gene.

Using the deep immunoSEQ assay, multiplex PCR amplified TCR CDR3 regions from genomic DNA. Genomic DNA extracted from each cell subset was distributed evenly over all wells of several immunoSEQ 96-well plates, and each plate served as one replicate. Each replicate PCR for sorted subsets received 150 to 250 ng genomic DNA, equal to about 30,000 T cell genomes. Purified libraries were quantified with a Qubit 3.0 fluorometer, sized on a Bioanalyzer 2100, and re-quantified with the KAPA Library Quantification kit. Every immunoSEQ 96-well plate was sequenced on a dedicated single-read 150-cycle Illumina NextSeq 550 flow cell. The paper's data handling went like this. Because only junctional sequences without quality scores were contained in the immunoSEQ output, filtering matching that applied to full-length reads could not be performed. Sequences were annotated with PyIR, a Python wrapper for IgBLAST v1.9, using IMGT germline references to assign V/J genes and CDR3. Reads with weak V/J assignments (E-value above 1e-6), missing CDR3, stop codons, out-of-frame junctions, or ambiguous translated residues were removed. A V3J clonotype was defined by an identical inferred V gene, J gene, and CDR3 amino acid sequence. Percentage overlap between repertoires was computed as shared unique clonotypes divided by the size of the smaller repertoire. Richness of each repertoire was evaluated using RTK rarefaction, the Chao1 estimator, and Recon v2.1 estimates of unobserved clonotypes. For all TCRbeta clonotypes obtained by the gDNA method from four donors, generation probabilities were computed with OLGA. This immuneACCESS table, as held by TCRdb, lists in-frame sequences with V and J called but not all clones. Of the missing ones, under half trace to an unresolved V gene in checked studies; the others have no known cause. V and J calls and clone size come straight from that table; D and trimming were deduced from the DNA. The sample table lists about 1.1 million clones, about 80% of them with a count of one. About 0.89% of the sample comes from the top ten.

As for this clone: It has no known antigen specificity. No per-base quality is available; no much larger clone lies one base away.

The TCR comes from a man younger than 35 in good health. Some clones in this sample may be carry-over from other donors' samples. Sample: memory CD4+ T cells from PBMCs. In light of the paper, this sample's cell subset or site label describes: CD45RA-negative fraction. The sequence is built from TRBV10-3 and TRBJ2-5; TRBD1 might be the D gene, on 6 matching bases. The CDR3 loop reads CAISDRGGETQYF. Here is the DNA: TGTGCCATCAGTGACAGGGGTGGGGAGACCCAGTACTTC.